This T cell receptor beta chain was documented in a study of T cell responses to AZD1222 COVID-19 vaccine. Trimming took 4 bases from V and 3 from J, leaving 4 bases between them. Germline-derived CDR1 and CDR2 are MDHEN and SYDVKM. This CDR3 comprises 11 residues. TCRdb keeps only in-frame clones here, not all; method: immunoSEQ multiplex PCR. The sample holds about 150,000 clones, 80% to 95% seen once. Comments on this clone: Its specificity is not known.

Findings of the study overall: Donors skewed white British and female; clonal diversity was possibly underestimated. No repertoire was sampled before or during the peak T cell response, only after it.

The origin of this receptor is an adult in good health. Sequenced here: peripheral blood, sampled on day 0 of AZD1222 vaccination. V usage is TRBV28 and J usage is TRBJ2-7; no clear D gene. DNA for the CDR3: TGTGCCAGCAGTTCGAACTACGAGCAGTACTTC. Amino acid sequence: CASSSNYEQYF.